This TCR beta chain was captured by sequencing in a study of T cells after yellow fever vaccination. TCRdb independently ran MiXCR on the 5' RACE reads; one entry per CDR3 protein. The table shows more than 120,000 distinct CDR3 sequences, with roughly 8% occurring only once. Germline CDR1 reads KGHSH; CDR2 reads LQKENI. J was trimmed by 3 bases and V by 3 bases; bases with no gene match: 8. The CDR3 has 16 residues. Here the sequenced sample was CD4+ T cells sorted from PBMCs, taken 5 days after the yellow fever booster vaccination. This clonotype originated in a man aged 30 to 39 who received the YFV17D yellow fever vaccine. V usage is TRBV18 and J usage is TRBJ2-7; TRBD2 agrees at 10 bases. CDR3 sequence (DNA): TGTGCCAGCTCACCCCGTCCGGCTAGCGGGAGCTACGAGCAGTACTTC. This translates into CASSPRPASGSYEQYF.